This passage covers 26 T cell receptor beta chains from one sample sequenced in a study of shared clonotypes between healthy human individuals. The assay was immunoSEQ multiplex PCR, and TCRdb's table has in-frame clones only and misses some. The table lists roughly 1.4 million clones, about 98.5% of them singletons. Source material: naive CD4+ T cells sorted from blood. The subset here: CD45RA+ positively selected. The origin of the receptors is a man aged 25-40 years in good health.

The chain recombines TRBV7-9 with TRBJ1-1, with D maybe TRBD1 (5 bases). CDR3 size: 16 residues. Trimming cost V 0 bases and J 7 bases, with 18 bases left between them. The V gene's germline CDR1 is SEHNR and CDR2 FQNEAQ (reference sequence). The CDR3 DNA reads TGTGCCAGCAGCTTAGCAGGGGACGGAACGGTCGATGAAGCTTTCTTT. This encodes CASSLAGDGTVDEAFF. Full variable domain (remainder filled in from reference TRBV7-9 and TRBJ1-1): DTGVSQNPRHKITKRGQNVTFRCDPISEHNRLYWYRQTLGQGPEFLTYFQNEAQLEKSRLLSDRFSAERPKGSFSTLEIQRTEQGDSAMYLCASSLAGDGTVDEAFFGQGTRLTVV.

The chain carries TRBV7-3 and TRBJ2-3; D gene ambiguous. V lost 5 bases to trimming and J lost 0 bases, with 21 bases between them. Germline-derived CDR1 and CDR2 are SGHTA and FQGTGA. This CDR3 is 18 amino acids long. As DNA, the CDR3 is TGTGCCAGCAGCCCCTTGGGCCCGCGGACCGGGAGCACAGATACGCAGTATTTT. Its translation: CASSPLGPRTGSTDTQYF.

The chain links TRBV29-1 to TRBJ1-4; D not resolved. This CDR3 region has 14 residues. The germline V gene encodes CDR1 SQVTM and CDR2 ANQGSEA. V lost 4 bases and J lost 0, with 9 bases in between. CDR3 residues: CSVGSGTTNEKLFF. The CDR3 nucleotides are TGCAGCGTTGGATCGGGAACAACTAATGAAAAACTGTTTTTT.

The chain is built from TRBV7-2 and TRBJ1-2; D not certain. CDR1 and CDR2 (germline): SGHTA, FQGNSA. V was clipped by 1 base and J by 5 bases, with 8 bases between them. The CDR3 is 13 residues long. DNA for the CDR3: TGTGCCAGCAGCTTAGAAAGCTATTATGGCTACACCTTC. Its protein is CASSLESYYGYTF.

The chain recombines TRBV5-1 with TRBJ1-4; D remains ambiguous. The CDR3 runs 12 residues. From germline, CDR1 is SGHRS and CDR2 YFSETQ. The V end was cut by 1 base, the J end by 7 bases, with 5 bases between. CDR3 sequence reads: CASSLSGEKLFF. In nucleotides, the CDR3 is TGCGCCAGCAGCTTGTCAGGTGAAAAACTGTTTTTT. The full variable domain, with the rest looked up from reference TRBV5-1 and TRBJ1-4, is KAGVTQTPRYLIKTRGQQVTLSCSPISGHRSVSWYQQTPGQGLQFLFEYFSETQRNKGNFPGRFSGRQFSNSRSEMNVSTLELGDSALYLCASSLSGEKLFFGSGTQLSVL.

J is TRBJ2-5 and V is TRBV15; D gene ambiguous. This CDR3 contains 13 residues. The V and J ends lost 2 bases and 0 bases respectively, with 4 bases between them. The germline V gene encodes CDR1 LNHNV and CDR2 YYDKDF (reference sequence). The chain's CDR3 is CATSRMYQETQYF. CDR3 DNA: TGTGCCACCAGCAGAATGTACCAAGAGACCCAGTACTTC.

The sample holds one count of this clone. V gene TRBV11-2 combines with J gene TRBJ2-5; unclear D gene. Germline assignment: CDR1 SGHAT and CDR2 FQNNGV. V was shortened by 1 base and J by 5 bases, with 17 bases between the two germline ends. CDR3 size: 16 residues. This CDR3 reads CASSLGDLDARETQYF. CDR3 DNA sequence: TGTGCCAGCAGCTTAGGAGACCTAGACGCTCGGGAGACCCAGTACTTC.

The chain links TRBV25-1 to TRBJ2-7; the match to TRBD1 covers 7 bases. Germline loops: CDR1 MGHDK, CDR2 SYGVNS. J lost 3 bases, V lost 6 bases, and 2 bases had no gene match. This CDR3 has 12 amino acids. As DNA, the CDR3 is TGTGCCAGCAGGGGACAGAACTACGAGCAGTACTTC. Amino acid sequence: CASRGQNYEQYF.

This rearrangement joins TRBV5-1 to TRBJ2-5; D remains unclear. In germline, CDR1 is SGHRS, CDR2 YFSETQ. Trimming shortened V by 1 base and J by 2 bases, and 9 bases separated the two germline ends. The CDR3 has 14 residues. CDR3 in DNA: TGCGCCAGCAGCTTGTACCAGTTACAAGAGACCCAGTACTTC. Amino acid sequence: CASSLYQLQETQYF.

This clone showed up just once. V usage is TRBV19 and J usage is TRBJ2-7; D is uncertain. The CDR3 has 14 residues. Per germline, CDR1 LNHDA and CDR2 SQIVND (reference sequence). V shed 1 base and J shed 6 bases, with 13 bases lying between them. The CDR3 nucleotides read TGTGCCAGTAGTATAGGCAGCCCCCCCGGCGAGCAGTACTTC. Translating it yields CASSIGSPPGEQYF.

The V call is TRBV7-9, the J call TRBJ2-1, with D perhaps given as TRBD1 or TRBD2 (5 bases each). V was clipped by 8 bases and J by 3 bases, with 14 bases between them. The length of the CDR3 is 14 residues. The V gene's germline CDR1 is SEHNR and CDR2 FQNEAQ (reference sequence). Here the CDR3 DNA reads TGTGCCAGCGGTGCCGGGACCTACTACAATGAGCAGTTCTTC. Amino acids: CASGAGTYYNEQFF.

The rearrangement links TRBV5-5 to TRBJ2-1; 9 bases are a match to TRBD2. This CDR3 has 16 amino acids. Germline CDR1 is SGHKS and CDR2 is YYEKEE (reference sequence). With V trimmed by 0 bases and J by 8 bases, 9 bases remained unmatched. The CDR3 loop reads CASSLATGTSIDEQFF. In DNA, the CDR3 is TGTGCCAGCAGCTTGGCCACCGGGACTAGCATCGATGAGCAGTTCTTC.

J is TRBJ1-2 and V is TRBV28; D is uncertain. The CDR3 loop spans 13 amino acids. Between the trimmed V and J ends, which lost 8 bases and 4 bases, there was a span of 14 bases. Looked up from germline, CDR1 is MDHEN and CDR2 is SYDVKM. The DNA for the CDR3 is TGTGCCAGCCGGAGGCCGCGAGGCTATGGCTACACCTTC. It codes for CASRRPRGYGYTF.

Regarding this clone: The sample carries other DNA sequences with the same CDR3. The rearrangement joins TRBV5-1 to TRBJ2-1, with D possibly TRBD2 on 5 matching bases. CDR1 and CDR2 (germline): SGHRS, YFSETQ. This CDR3 is built from 14 residues. Trimming shortened V by 0 bases and J by 7 bases, and 11 bases separated the two germline ends. The DNA for the CDR3 is TGCGCCAGCAGCTTGGCCCTAGCCGGGAATGAGCAGTTCTTC. It translates to CASSLALAGNEQFF.

The J gene is TRBJ1-1, the V gene TRBV29-1, with 8 bases fitting TRBD1. The junction had 1 base not matched to a gene; V was cut back by 3 bases and J by 1 base. This CDR3 has 13 residues. The V gene's germline CDR1 is SQVTM and CDR2 ANQGSEA. As DNA, the CDR3 is TGCAGCGTTGAGGACAGGGCGAACACTGAAGCTTTCTTT. Its protein product is CSVEDRANTEAFF.

This rearrangement joins TRBV18 to TRBJ1-2, with unresolved D. CDR1 is KGHSH and CDR2 is LQKENI in the germline V gene. The CDR3 spans 12 residues. The V gene lost 4 bases and the J gene lost 10 bases, with 13 bases spanning the gap. The CDR3 here is CASSRGAGDYTF. CDR3 DNA sequence: TGTGCCAGCTCACGCGGCGCCGGGGACTACACCTTC.

The chain uses TRBV30 and TRBJ2-7; D is ambiguous. Germline V CDR1 and CDR2: GTSNPN, SVGIG (reference sequence). Trimming left V 3 bases short and J 0 bases short, with 9 bases between. The CDR3 consists of 13 residues. The DNA of the CDR3 is TGTGCCTGGAGGTTGGCAGGCTCCTACGAGCAGTACTTC. It specifies CAWRLAGSYEQYF.

The chain has TRBV11-2 and TRBJ1-2; 8 bases are a match to TRBD1. Trimming at V came to 5 bases and at J to 2 bases, leaving 7 bases not matched to a gene. The germline V gene encodes CDR1 SGHAT and CDR2 FQNNGV. This CDR3 is built from 15 residues. DNA for the CDR3: TGTGCCAGCAGCACATCGACAGGGGTAAACTATGGCTACACCTTC. It translates to CASSTSTGVNYGYTF.

This sequence joins TRBV7-2 and TRBJ2-7, with D possibly being TRBD1 (6 bases). The CDR3 consists of 15 residues. The ends were cut back, 8 bases at V and 2 bases at J, with 19 bases in the middle. Germline V gene sequence: CDR1 SGHTA, CDR2 FQGNSA. The DNA for the CDR3 is TGTGCCAGCGTGCTAACAGGGCCAGGACCCTACGAGCAGTACTTC. Amino acid sequence: CASVLTGPGPYEQYF.

With respect to this clone: The sample contains more than one DNA sequence encoding this CDR3. The V and J genes are TRBV29-1 and TRBJ1-2, with D unclear. From germline, CDR1 is SQVTM and CDR2 ANQGSEA. Trimming pared 4 bases from V and 4 bases from J, leaving 7 bases between. The CDR3 has 11 amino acids. Here the CDR3 reads CSVGGSYGYTF. The CDR3 DNA is TGCAGCGTTGGAGGATCCTATGGCTACACCTTC.

V is TRBV9 and J is TRBJ2-3, with TRBD2 matching 9 bases. The V and J ends lost 4 bases and 0 bases, in that order; junction bases with no gene match: 6. There are 16 residues in the CDR3. Germline V gene sequence: CDR1 SGDLS, CDR2 YYNGEE. This chain's CDR3 is CASSYYLAGSTDTQYF. Here the CDR3 DNA reads TGTGCCAGCAGCTATTATCTAGCGGGGAGCACAGATACGCAGTATTTT.

This clone was detected once. The chain is built from TRBV2 and TRBJ2-7; D remains unclear. Trimming stripped 4 bases from V and 6 bases from J, with 13 bases between. From germline, CDR1 is SNHLY and CDR2 FYNNEI. CDR3 size: 13 residues. CDR3 sequence reads: CASSVSGEGEQYF. CDR3 DNA: TGTGCCAGCAGTGTTTCTGGAGAAGGCGAGCAGTACTTC.

The chain is built from TRBV12-2 and TRBJ1-4. TRBV12-2 counts as a pseudogene. There are 11 residues in the CDR3. The CDR3: CASRSPPIIPF. CDR3 nucleotide sequence: TGTGCAAGTCGCTCCCCCCCGATTATCCCCTTT.

This sequence joins TRBV7-9 and TRBJ2-3, with D perhaps matching TRBD1 or TRBD2 (6 bases each). This CDR3 contains 14 residues. Trimming cost V 10 bases and J 4 bases, with 18 bases left between them. Germline values: CDR1 SEHNR, CDR2 FQNEAQ (reference sequence). The CDR3 DNA sequence: TGTGCCACCGGTGGGGGGCTACTTCCAGATACGCAGTATTTT. Amino acids: CATGGGLLPDTQYF. Looking up the rest from reference TRBV7-9 and TRBJ2-3 gives the full variable domain: DTGVSQNPRHKITKRGQNVTFRCDPISEHNRLYWYRQTLGQGPEFLTYFQNEAQLEKSRLLSDRFSAERPKGSFSTLEIQRTEQGDSAMYLCATGGGLLPDTQYFGPGTRLTVL.

The chain's CDR3 is CAWSGLAGGGAQYF. The CDR3 DNA follows: TGTGCCTGGAGTGGTCTAGCGGGAGGAGGGGCCCAGTACTTC. This chain uses TRBV30 with TRBJ2-5; 11 bases fit TRBD2. J lost 9 bases, V lost 1 base, and 7 bases had no gene match. The V gene's germline CDR1 is GTSNPN and CDR2 SVGIG (reference sequence). CDR3 length: 14 residues.

The chain joins TRBV6-1 to TRBJ2-1, with 7 bases fitting TRBD1. Losses at the gene ends were 6 bases for V and 8 bases for J; bases not matched to a gene: 7. The CDR3 is 13 residues long. Germline V gene lookup returns CDR1 MNHNS and CDR2 SASEGT. DNA for the CDR3: TGTGCCAGCAGCCAGGGGGATTGGGATGAGCAGTTCTTC. Its translation is CASSQGDWDEQFF.